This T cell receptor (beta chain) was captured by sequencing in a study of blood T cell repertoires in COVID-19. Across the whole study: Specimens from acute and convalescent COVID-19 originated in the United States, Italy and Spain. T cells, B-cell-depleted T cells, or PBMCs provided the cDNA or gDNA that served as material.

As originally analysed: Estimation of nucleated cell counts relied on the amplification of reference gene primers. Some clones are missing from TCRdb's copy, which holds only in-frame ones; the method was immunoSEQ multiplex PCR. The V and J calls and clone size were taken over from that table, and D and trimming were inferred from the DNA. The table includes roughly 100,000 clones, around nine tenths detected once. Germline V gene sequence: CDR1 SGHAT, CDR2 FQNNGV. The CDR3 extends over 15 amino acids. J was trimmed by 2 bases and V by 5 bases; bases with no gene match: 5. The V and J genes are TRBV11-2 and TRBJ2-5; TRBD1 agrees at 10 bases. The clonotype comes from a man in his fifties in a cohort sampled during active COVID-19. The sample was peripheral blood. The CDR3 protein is CASSLGDRGQETQYF. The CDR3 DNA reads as TGTGCCAGCAGCCTGGGGGACAGGGGACAAGAGACCCAGTACTTC.